This T cell receptor beta chain was sequenced in a study of vaccination effects on CD4 cells after COVID-19 (dated by TCRdb to about 2022). About the investigation overall: To identify antigen-specific CD4+ T cell clonotypes by their expansion, the ViraFEST assay first stimulated PBMC with viral peptide pools and then applied TCR sequencing. Participants received two doses of either the BNT162b2 or the mRNA-1273 mRNA SARS-CoV-2 vaccine. Two million PBMC per well were cultured with roughly 10 ug/ml peptides in IMDM containing about 5% human AB serum, 10 IU/ml IL-2 and gentamicin. SARS-CoV-2 spike-specific CD4+ TCR repertoires from before and after mRNA vaccination were compared in COVID-19 convalescent patients and in infection-naive vaccine recipients. A total of ten to eleven COVID-19 convalescent patients and 4 SARS-CoV-2-naive healthy vaccine recipients were included in the full study. In the study, cultures from other donors were sequenced using the Oncomine TCR Beta short-read assay on an Illumina iSeq 100. The paper as a whole reports these results and caveats: Both infection-induced and vaccine-induced clones contracted markedly at late post-vaccination timepoints, which is consistent with waning T cell responses. In healthy vaccine recipients, vaccine-induced clones were almost all SARS-CoV-2 mono-reactive, with only 1 of 255 being cross-reactive with common cold coronaviruses. Limitations of the study were the small number of convalescent patients and the absence of early post-infection timepoints.

The germline V gene sets CDR1 to SGHTA and CDR2 to FQGNSA. The CDR3 runs 13 amino acids, cysteine and phenylalanine included. The sequence is cut down to CDR3 DNA, 39 bases in frame from base 1. V loses 1 base of germline sequence and J loses 1 base, and the interval between the two ends is 4 bases. The method was the immunoSEQ multiplex PCR assay. DNA from the CD4+ T cells that had been cultured and isolated underwent TCR beta CDR3 sequencing. Regarding the original processing steps: Non-productive TCR sequences were discarded, and reads were trimmed to the CDR3 region, with only CDR3s of 7 or more amino acids retained. Antigen-specific clonotypes were identified using the MANAFEST web app by comparison of expansion in peptide wells against reference cultures. For clones to be considered positive, expansion at FDR<0.05 versus reference and all other wells, an odds ratio above 5, and a frequency above 0.1% in two replicate wells were required. A clonotype was called cross-reactive if it was significantly expanded both in SARS-CoV-2 spike wells and in at least one common cold coronavirus spike condition. CDR3 similarity was assessed by Levenshtein distance using the stringdist R package, and unrooted trees were constructed with ape in R 3.6.1. This is the immuneACCESS table as TCRdb keeps it, with only in-frame sequences that have V and J called. A part of the clones is gone; compared with another copy, unresolved V genes explain less than half, and the rest is unexplained. The DNA was the basis for D and trimming; V, J and clone size are from that table. In all, the sample holds 70,000 to 75,000 clones, and over 60% of those were seen once. Roughly 2% of the sample is held by the ten biggest clonotypes.

After less than 13 days of culture, CD4+ T cells were isolated with the EasySep CD4+ T cell isolation kit. Negative nucleocapsid antibody results before and after vaccination confirmed that the healthy vaccine recipients had no prior SARS-CoV-2 infection. On days 3 and 7, half of the culture medium was replaced with fresh IL-2-containing medium. Unless otherwise noted, each peptide stimulation condition was cultured in triplicate wells. PBMC were separated from whole blood using Ficoll-Paque Plus gradient centrifugation and were then either cryopreserved at -140C or used fresh. Genomic DNA was extracted from cultured CD4+ T cells with the QIAamp micro DNA kit. In regard to this clone: Its specific antigen is unknown. Base qualities are not at hand, and no much larger clone is one base apart.

The TCR originated in a human donor who received a COVID-19 vaccine. Source: CD4+ T cells from PBMCs cultured without peptide, taken before COVID-19 vaccination. The V gene is TRBV7-2 and the J gene is TRBJ1-1; there is no confident call for the D gene. The DNA sequence is as follows: TGTGCCAGCAGCTTAGTGTGGAACACTGAAGCTTTCTTT. This yields the protein CASSLVWNTEAFF.